These 7 T cell receptor beta chains originate from one sample sequenced in a study of T-cell memory formation after mild COVID-19. TCRdb redid the calling of the 5' RACE reads with MiXCR, one entry per CDR3 protein. Here the sample spans 270,000 or so distinct CDR3 sequences, about 20% being singletons. The sequencing sample was made of PBMCs or a T cell subset sorted from them (not recorded which). The receptors here all came from a man aged 18 to 29 who had mild COVID-19 (a few samples of this study predate the infection). Cell type and time point are not known.

This sequence joins TRBV30 and TRBJ2-7; D might be TRBD2 (6 bases). The CDR3 totals 16 residues. Germline values: CDR1 GTSNPN, CDR2 SVGIG (reference sequence). Trimming removed 5 bases at V and 4 bases at J, with 24 bases between. For the CDR3, the DNA is TGTGCCTGGTCTAAAGGGGCAGGCTGGCGGGGATACGAGCAGTACTTC. This gives the protein CAWSKGAGWRGYEQYF.

This clonotype was counted between two and nine times. The chain recombines TRBV15 with TRBJ1-5, with D hard to call. This CDR3 has 13 residues. V shed 3 bases and J shed 5 bases, with 8 bases lying between them. Per germline, CDR1 LNHNV and CDR2 YYDKDF (reference sequence). CDR3 in DNA: TGTGCCACCAGCAGGGCAGGAGATCAGCCCCAGCATTTT. It is translated as CATSRAGDQPQHF.

The V and J genes are TRBV5-1 and TRBJ2-7; no firm D call. Between the trimmed V and J ends, which lost 0 bases and 2 bases, there was a span of 12 bases. Germline V lookup: CDR1 SGHRS, CDR2 YFSETQ. This CDR3 has 15 amino acids. The CDR3 protein is CASSLGPNRPYEQYV. The DNA of the CDR3 is TGCGCCAGCAGCTTGGGGCCCAACAGACCCTACGAGCAGTACGTC.

This clonotype was picked up a small number of times. This chain uses TRBV20-1 with TRBJ1-1, with D unresolved. Germline values: CDR1 DFQATT, CDR2 SNEGSKA (reference sequence). Trimming cost V 0 bases and J 0 bases, with 8 bases left between them. This CDR3 comprises 14 residues. The CDR3 region has the DNA TGCAGTGCTAGAGATGAGGGAGTGAACACTGAAGCTTTCTTT. This sequence encodes CSARDEGVNTEAFF.

The CDR3 region is CASSYLWGVYEQYF. The CDR3 region has the DNA TGTGCCAGCAGTTACCTTTGGGGGGTCTACGAGCAGTACTTC. This chain links TRBV6-6 with TRBJ2-7; possible D gene TRBD2, 6 bases. Germline V lookup: CDR1 MNHNY, CDR2 SVGAGI (reference sequence). The CDR3 length is 14 residues. V gave up 2 bases and J gave up 3 bases, with 11 bases separating them.

This clonotype turned up a few times. The junction departs from the called germline gene at one end, perhaps through a read error. For the CDR3, the DNA is TGTGCCAGCAGTTTGCGTGCAACTAATGAAAAACTGTTTTTT. Its translation is CASSLRATNEKLFF. The chain has TRBV5-1 and TRBJ1-4; D is unresolved. The germline V gene has CDR1 SGHRS and CDR2 YFSETQ. The CDR3 is 14 residues long.

This clonotype was counted only a few times. This sequence joins TRBV5-1 and TRBJ2-3; perhaps TRBD2 as D (6 bases). Trimming took off 4 bases at V and 6 bases at J, with 18 bases between the two ends. Per the germline V gene, CDR1 is SGHRS and CDR2 is YFSETQ. The CDR3 is 15 amino acids. The CDR3 nucleotides are TGCGCCAGCAGCGGGGCGGGACGGGCCCTGGATACGCAGTATTTT. The encoded protein is CASSGAGRALDTQYF.